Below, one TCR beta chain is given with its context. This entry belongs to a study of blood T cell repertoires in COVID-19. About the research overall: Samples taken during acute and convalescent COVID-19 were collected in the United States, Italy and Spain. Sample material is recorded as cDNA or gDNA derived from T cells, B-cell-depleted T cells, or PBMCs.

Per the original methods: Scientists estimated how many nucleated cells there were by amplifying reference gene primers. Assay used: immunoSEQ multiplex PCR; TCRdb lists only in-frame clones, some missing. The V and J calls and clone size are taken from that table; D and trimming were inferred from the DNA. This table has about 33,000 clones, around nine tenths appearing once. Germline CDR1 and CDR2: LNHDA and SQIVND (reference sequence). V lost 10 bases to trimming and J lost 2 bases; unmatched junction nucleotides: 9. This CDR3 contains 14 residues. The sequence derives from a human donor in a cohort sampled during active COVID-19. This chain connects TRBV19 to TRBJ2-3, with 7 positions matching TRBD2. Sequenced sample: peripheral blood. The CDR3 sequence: CATSVGGVTDTQYF. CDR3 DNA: TGTGCCACCTCTGTTGGGGGGGTCACAGATACGCAGTATTTT. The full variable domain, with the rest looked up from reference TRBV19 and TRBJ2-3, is DGGITQSPKYLFRKEGQNVTLSCEQNLNHDAMYWYRQDPGQGLRLIYYSQIVNDFQKGDIAEGYSVSREKKESFPLTVTSAQKNPTAFYLCATSVGGVTDTQYFGPGTRLTVL.